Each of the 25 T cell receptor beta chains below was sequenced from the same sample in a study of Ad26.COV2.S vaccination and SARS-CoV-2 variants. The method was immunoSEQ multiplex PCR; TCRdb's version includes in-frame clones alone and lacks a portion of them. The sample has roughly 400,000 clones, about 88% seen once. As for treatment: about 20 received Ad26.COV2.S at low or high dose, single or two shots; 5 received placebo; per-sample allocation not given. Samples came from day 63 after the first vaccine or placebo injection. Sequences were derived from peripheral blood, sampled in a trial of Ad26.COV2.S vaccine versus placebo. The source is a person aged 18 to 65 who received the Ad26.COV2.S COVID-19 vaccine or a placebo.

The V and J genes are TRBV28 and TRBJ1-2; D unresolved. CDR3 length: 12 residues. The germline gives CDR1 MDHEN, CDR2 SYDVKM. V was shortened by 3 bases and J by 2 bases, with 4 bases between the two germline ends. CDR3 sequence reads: CASSFMNYGYTF. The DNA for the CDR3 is TGTGCCAGCAGTTTTATGAACTATGGCTACACCTTC.

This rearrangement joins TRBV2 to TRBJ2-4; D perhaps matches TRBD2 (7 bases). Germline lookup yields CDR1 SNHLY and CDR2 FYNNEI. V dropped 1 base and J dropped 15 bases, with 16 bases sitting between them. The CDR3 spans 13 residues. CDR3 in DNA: TGTGCCAGCAGTGAAGTGGCGAAGGGGGGGTCGTACTTC. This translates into CASSEVAKGGSYF.

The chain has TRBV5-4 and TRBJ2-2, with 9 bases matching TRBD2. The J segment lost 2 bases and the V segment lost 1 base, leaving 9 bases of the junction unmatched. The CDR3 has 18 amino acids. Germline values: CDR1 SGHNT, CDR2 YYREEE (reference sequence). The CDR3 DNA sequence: TGTGCCAGCAGCTTGCGTCTAGCGGGACGCTTTAACACCGGGGAGCTGTTTTTT. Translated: CASSLRLAGRFNTGELFF.

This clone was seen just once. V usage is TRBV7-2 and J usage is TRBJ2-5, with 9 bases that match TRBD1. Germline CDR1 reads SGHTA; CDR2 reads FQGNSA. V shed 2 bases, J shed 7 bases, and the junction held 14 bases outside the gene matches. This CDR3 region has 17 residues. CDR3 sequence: CASSLLPGQGRFMTQYF. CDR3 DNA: TGTGCCAGCAGCTTATTACCGGGACAGGGTCGTTTTATGACCCAGTACTTC.

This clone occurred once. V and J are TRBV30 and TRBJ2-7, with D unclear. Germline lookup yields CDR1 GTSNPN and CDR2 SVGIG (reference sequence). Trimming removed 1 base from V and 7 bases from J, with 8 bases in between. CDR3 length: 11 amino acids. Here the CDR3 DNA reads TGTGCCTGGAGTGCCCTCTTTGAGCAGTACTTC. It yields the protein CAWSALFEQYF.

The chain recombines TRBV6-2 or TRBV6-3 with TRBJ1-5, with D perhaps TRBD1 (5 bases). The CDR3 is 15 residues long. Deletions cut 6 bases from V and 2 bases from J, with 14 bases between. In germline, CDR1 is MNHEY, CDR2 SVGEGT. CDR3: CASSRAGTGNQPQHF. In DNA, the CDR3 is TGTGCCAGCAGCCGCGCAGGGACCGGCAATCAGCCCCAGCATTTT.

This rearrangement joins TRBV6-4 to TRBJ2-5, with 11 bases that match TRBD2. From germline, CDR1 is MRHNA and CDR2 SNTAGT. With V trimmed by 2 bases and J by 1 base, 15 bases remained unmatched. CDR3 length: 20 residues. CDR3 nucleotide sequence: TGTGCCAGCAGTGACCCAGAACTAGCGGGAGAGGGGGGCTCCCAAGAGACCCAGTACTTC. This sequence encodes CASSDPELAGEGGSQETQYF.

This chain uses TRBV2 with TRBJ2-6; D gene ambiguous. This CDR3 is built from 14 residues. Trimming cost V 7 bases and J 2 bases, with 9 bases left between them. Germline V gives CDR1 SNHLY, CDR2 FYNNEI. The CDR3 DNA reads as TGTGCCAGCAAGGCGGATACTGGGGCCAACGTCCTGACTTTC. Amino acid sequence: CASKADTGANVLTF.

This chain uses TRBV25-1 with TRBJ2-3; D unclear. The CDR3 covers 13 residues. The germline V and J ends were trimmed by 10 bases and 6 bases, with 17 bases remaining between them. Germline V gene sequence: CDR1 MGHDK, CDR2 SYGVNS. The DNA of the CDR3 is TGTGCCACCTCCGGGTTGGGGATCGATACGCAGTATTTT. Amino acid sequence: CATSGLGIDTQYF.

CDR3 sequence: CASSLERVTEAFF. CDR3 coding DNA: TGTGCCAGCAGCTTAGAGAGGGTGACTGAAGCTTTCTTT. The V call is TRBV11-2, the J call TRBJ1-1; no definite D call. This CDR3 region has 13 residues. The V gene lost 0 bases and the J gene lost 5 bases, with 7 bases spanning the gap. Germline-derived CDR1 and CDR2 are SGHAT and FQNNGV.

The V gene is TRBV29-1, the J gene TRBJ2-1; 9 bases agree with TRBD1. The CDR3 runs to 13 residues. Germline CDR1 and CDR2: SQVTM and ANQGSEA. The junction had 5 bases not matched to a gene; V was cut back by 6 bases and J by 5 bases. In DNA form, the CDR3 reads TGCAGCGTCCGGACAGGGGTTAACAATGAGCAGTTCTTC. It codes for CSVRTGVNNEQFF.

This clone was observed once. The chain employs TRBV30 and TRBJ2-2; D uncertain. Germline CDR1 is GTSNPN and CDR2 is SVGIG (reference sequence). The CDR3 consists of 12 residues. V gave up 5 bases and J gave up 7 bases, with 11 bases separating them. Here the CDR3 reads CAWALQGGELFF. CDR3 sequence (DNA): TGTGCCTGGGCGCTACAAGGCGGGGAGCTGTTTTTT.

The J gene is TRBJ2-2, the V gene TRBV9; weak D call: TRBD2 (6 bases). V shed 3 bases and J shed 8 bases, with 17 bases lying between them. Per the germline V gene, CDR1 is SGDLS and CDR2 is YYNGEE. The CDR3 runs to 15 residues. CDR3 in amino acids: CASSATGLGAGELFF. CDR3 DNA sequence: TGTGCCAGCAGCGCAACGGGACTGGGCGCAGGGGAGCTGTTTTTT.

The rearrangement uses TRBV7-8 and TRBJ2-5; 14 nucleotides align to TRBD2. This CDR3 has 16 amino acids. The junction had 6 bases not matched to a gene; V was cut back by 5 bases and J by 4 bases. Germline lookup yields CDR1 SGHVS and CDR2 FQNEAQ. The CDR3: CASSPAGTSGRETQYF. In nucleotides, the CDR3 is TGTGCCAGCAGCCCGGCCGGGACTAGCGGGAGAGAGACCCAGTACTTC.

The CDR3 DNA follows: TGTGCCTGGAGCCGGACTAGCGGGAGGGCCAATGAGCAGTTCTTC. The encoded protein is CAWSRTSGRANEQFF. The chain is built from TRBV30 and TRBJ2-1, with 15 bases matching TRBD2. Germline loops: CDR1 GTSNPN, CDR2 SVGIG (reference sequence). CDR3 length: 15 amino acids. V trimming: 3 bases; J trimming: 6 bases; junction bases outside the gene matches: 3.

The CDR3 nucleotides are TGCGCCAGCAGCCCCGGACTAGCGGGAGTCAGTACGCAGTATTTT. It yields the protein CASSPGLAGVSTQYF. The chain is built from TRBV5-1 and TRBJ2-3; the match to TRBD2 covers 13 bases. The CDR3 sequence is 15 residues long. The V and J ends lost 4 bases and 8 bases, in that order; junction bases with no gene match: 7. CDR1 is SGHRS, CDR2 YFSETQ, per germline.

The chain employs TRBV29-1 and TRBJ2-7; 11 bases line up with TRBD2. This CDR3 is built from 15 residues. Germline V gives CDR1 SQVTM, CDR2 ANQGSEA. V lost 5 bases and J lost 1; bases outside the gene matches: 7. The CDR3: CSVRLAGGSSYEQYF. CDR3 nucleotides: TGCAGCGTTCGTCTAGCGGGGGGAAGTTCCTACGAGCAGTACTTC.

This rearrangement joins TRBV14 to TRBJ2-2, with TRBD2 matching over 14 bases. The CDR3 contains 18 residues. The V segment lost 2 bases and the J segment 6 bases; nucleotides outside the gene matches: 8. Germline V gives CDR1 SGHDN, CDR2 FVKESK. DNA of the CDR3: TGTGCCAGCAGCCAACTTGGGACTAGCGGGAGATCGGCCGGGGAGCTGTTTTTT. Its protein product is CASSQLGTSGRSAGELFF.

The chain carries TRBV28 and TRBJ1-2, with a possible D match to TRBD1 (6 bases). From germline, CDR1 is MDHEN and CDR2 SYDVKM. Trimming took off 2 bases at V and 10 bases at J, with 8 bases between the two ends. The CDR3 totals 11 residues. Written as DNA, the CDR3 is TGTGCCAGCAGTTTAAAGGGGGTCTACACCTTC. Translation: CASSLKGVYTF.

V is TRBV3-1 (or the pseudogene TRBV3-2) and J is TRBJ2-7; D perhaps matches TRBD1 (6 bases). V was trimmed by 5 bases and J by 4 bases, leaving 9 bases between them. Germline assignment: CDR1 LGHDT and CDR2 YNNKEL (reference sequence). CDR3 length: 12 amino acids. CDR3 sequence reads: CASSTGQYEQYF. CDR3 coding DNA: TGTGCCAGCAGCACAGGACAGTACGAGCAGTACTTC.

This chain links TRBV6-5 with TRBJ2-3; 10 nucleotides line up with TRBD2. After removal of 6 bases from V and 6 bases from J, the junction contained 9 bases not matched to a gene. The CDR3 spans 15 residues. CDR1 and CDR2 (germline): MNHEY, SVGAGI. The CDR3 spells CASSPGGSGRDTQYF. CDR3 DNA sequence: TGTGCCAGCAGCCCCGGGGGTAGCGGGAGGGATACGCAGTATTTT.

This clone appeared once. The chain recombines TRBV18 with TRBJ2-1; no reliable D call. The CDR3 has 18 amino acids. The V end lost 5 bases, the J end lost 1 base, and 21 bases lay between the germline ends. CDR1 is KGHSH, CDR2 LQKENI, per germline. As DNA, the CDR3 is TGTGCCAGCTCATATGGACCCGTCGTTGAGGAGTCCTACAATGAGCAGTTCTTC. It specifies CASSYGPVVEESYNEQFF.

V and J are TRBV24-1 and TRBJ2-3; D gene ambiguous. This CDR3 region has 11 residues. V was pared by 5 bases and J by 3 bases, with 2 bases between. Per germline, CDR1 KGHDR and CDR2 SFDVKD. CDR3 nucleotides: TGTGCCACCAGTGCTACAGATACGCAGTATTTT. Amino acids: CATSATDTQYF.

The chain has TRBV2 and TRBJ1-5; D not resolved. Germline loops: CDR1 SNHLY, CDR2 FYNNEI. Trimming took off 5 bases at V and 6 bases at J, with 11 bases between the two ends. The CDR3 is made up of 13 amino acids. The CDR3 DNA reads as TGTGCCAGCAGTTCAGCGCCCCGTCAGCCCCAGCATTTT. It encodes CASSSAPRQPQHF. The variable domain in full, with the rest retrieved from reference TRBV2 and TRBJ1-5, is EPEVTQTPSHQVTQMGQEVILRCVPISNHLYFYWYRQILGQKVEFLVSFYNNEISEKSEIFDDQFSVERPDGSNFTLKIRSTKLEDSAMYFCASSSAPRQPQHFGDGTRLSIL.

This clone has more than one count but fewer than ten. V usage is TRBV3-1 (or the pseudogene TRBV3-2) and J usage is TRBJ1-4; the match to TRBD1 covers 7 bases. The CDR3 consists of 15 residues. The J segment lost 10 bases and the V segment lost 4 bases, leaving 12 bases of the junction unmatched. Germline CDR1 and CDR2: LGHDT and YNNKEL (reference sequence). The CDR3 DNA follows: TGTGCCAGCAGCCCCTACCGGGACAGAGGCGGAAAACTGTTTTTT. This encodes CASSPYRDRGGKLFF.